This is a list of T cell receptor beta chains from one sample in a study of molecular identifiers for immune sequencing clone quantification. From the PCR reads, TCRdb called clonotypes with MiXCR, one entry per CDR3 protein. The repertoire holds about half a million distinct CDR3 sequences, with over 20% as singletons. What was sequenced was naive CD8+ T cells from blood, with Jurkat cell RNA spiked in. These receptors all stem from a human donor in good health. Some libraries in this study had Jurkat cell RNA spiked in. The CDR3 runs from the conserved cysteine through the conserved F or W. A D gene is named only where the DNA matches it firmly. Clone size is stated in some rows and not others, as once, few, many or a class when expanded.

>TRBJ2-3|15|TRBD2|TRBV5-6|many
CASSPTSGAFDTQYF
TGTGCCAGCAGTCCGACTAGCGGGGCCTTCGATACGCAGTATTTT
>TRBJ2-7|14|TRBD1|TRBV27|few
CASSPTGVNYEQYF
TGTGCCAGCAGTCCGACAGGGGTGAACTACGAGCAGTACTTC
>TRBJ2-2|15|NA|TRBV10-1|few
CASSESGGEAGELFF
TGCGCCAGCAGTGAGTCCGGGGGTGAAGCCGGGGAGCTGTTTTTT
>TRBJ1-5|14|NA|TRBV6-6|many
CASREGQTGQPQHF
TGTGCCAGCAGGGAGGGACAAACAGGTCAGCCCCAGCATTTT
>TRBJ1-2|15|NA|TRBV5-5|few
CASSLFDSPNYGYTF
TGTGCCAGCAGCTTGTTTGACAGCCCTAACTATGGCTACACCTTC
>TRBJ1-5|15|NA|TRBV20-1|few
CSARVSWGEGQPQHF
TGCAGTGCTAGAGTTTCGTGGGGCGAAGGTCAGCCCCAGCATTTT
>TRBJ1-1|13|NA|TRBV30|many
CASNQGSYTEAFF
TGTGCCTCCAATCAGGGGAGTTACACTGAAGCTTTCTTT
>TRBJ1-1|15|TRBD1|TRBV30|NA
CAWSVTGTAATEAFF
TGTGCCTGGAGTGTAACCGGGACAGCCGCTACTGAAGCTTTCTTT
>TRBJ2-7|15|NA|TRBV9|many
CASSVGVDSSYEQYF
TGTGCCAGCAGCGTAGGAGTAGATAGCTCCTACGAGCAGTACTTC
>TRBJ2-1|15|NA|TRBV28|NA
CASSFVAEAYNEQFF
TGTGCCAGCAGTTTCGTGGCAGAAGCCTACAATGAGCAGTTCTTC
>TRBJ2-1|10|NA|TRBV12-3/TRBV12-4|few
CASTKDEQFF
TGTGCCAGCACGAAGGATGAGCAGTTCTTC
>TRBJ1-1|17|NA|TRBV5-1|few
CASSLAGPSPGNTEAFF
TGCGCCAGCAGCTTGGCCGGTCCAAGTCCCGGGAACACTGAAGCTTTCTTT
>TRBJ2-7|17|NA|TRBV4-2|NA
CASSLIRTGRGSYEQYF
TGTGCCAGCAGTCTGATTAGAACAGGGAGGGGGTCCTACGAGCAGTACTTC
>TRBJ1-5|15|NA|TRBV6-2/TRBV6-3|many
CASSYKAGPNQPQHF
TGTGCCAGCAGTTACAAGGCAGGCCCTAATCAGCCCCAGCATTTT